The 28 T cell receptor beta chains below come from one sample, sequenced in a study of regulatory T cells in long-lasting Graves disease. Building the TCR beta libraries relied on iRepertoire HTBI primers, and CDR3 regions underwent Arm-PCR. TCRdb itself ran the multiplex PCR reads through MiXCR, one entry per CDR3 protein. This sample yields about 240,000 distinct CDR3 sequences, of which around 20% are seen a single time; 11% to 15% belongs to the top ten. The time point is: newly diagnosed GD, antithyroid drugs for less than 3 months. The TCR library was prepared using RNA isolated from PBMCs. Sequencing was performed on peripheral blood mononuclear cells (PBMCs), taken at new diagnosis, from a patient treated with antithyroid drugs. These receptors were collected from a female donor with Graves disease.

This clonotype was seen repeatedly, ten times or more. The rearrangement uses TRBV20-1 and TRBJ1-1; possibly TRBD1 for D (6 bases). In germline, CDR1 is DFQATT, CDR2 SNEGSKA (reference sequence). This CDR3 contains 13 residues. The V gene lost 7 bases and the J gene lost 4 bases, with 16 bases spanning the gap. CDR3 in DNA: TGCAGTGTTGGAGGGGGGGGATCCACTGAAGCTTTCTTT. This translates into CSVGGGGSTEAFF.

This clonotype was counted many times. The gene calls are TRBV20-1 and TRBJ1-6; 7 bases agree with TRBD1. Germline-derived CDR1 and CDR2 are DFQATT and SNEGSKA (reference sequence). The ends lost 5 bases at V and 7 bases at J; junction bases unmatched: 8. The CDR3 length is 14 residues. The CDR3 region has the DNA TGCAGTGCTGATTCGACAGGGCCGAATTCACCCCTCCACTTT. Protein sequence: CSADSTGPNSPLHF.

This clonotype was observed a handful of times. The chain carries TRBV4-1 and TRBJ1-5; D may be TRBD1 (5 bases). The germline V gene has CDR1 MGHRA and CDR2 YSYEKL. V shed 1 base and J shed 0 bases, with 10 bases lying between them. The CDR3 totals 16 residues. In DNA form, the CDR3 reads TGCGCCAGCAGCCAAGTCGGAGGGGCTAGCAATCAGCCCCAGCATTTT. This codes for CASSQVGGASNQPQHF.

Ten or more counts support this clonotype. The J gene is TRBJ2-2, the V gene TRBV7-7, with D tentatively TRBD1 (6 bases). The CDR3 length is 15 residues. Deletions cut 6 bases from V and 0 bases from J, with 11 bases between. Germline CDR1 SSHAT, CDR2 FNYEAQ (reference sequence). For the CDR3, the DNA is TGTGCCAGCAGTTACAGGGAAGCGAACACCGGGGAGCTGTTTTTT. It yields the protein CASSYREANTGELFF. The full variable domain, completed using reference TRBV7-7 and TRBJ2-2, is GAGVSQSPRYKVTKRGQDVTLRCDPISSHATLYWYQQALGQGPEFLTYFNYEAQPDKSGLPSDRFSAERPEGSISTLTIQRTEQRDSAMYRCASSYREANTGELFFGEGSRLTVL.

This clonotype was counted ten times or more. This rearrangement joins TRBV7-3 to TRBJ2-3; TRBD2 might be the D (6 bases). V shed 0 bases and J shed 5 bases, with 12 bases lying between them. The CDR3 runs 15 residues. Germline V gene lookup returns CDR1 SGHTA and CDR2 FQGTGA. CDR3 sequence: CASSLTHGSGDTQYF. The DNA of the CDR3 is TGTGCCAGCAGCTTAACTCACGGGAGCGGAGATACGCAGTATTTT.

The table lists this clonotype with many counts. CDR3 sequence (DNA): TGTGCCAGCAGCTCGACAACGAGCGGGAGCCGCACAGATACGCAGTATTTT. Protein sequence: CASSSTTSGSRTDTQYF. The chain links TRBV7-9 to TRBJ2-3; 8 positions match TRBD2. The CDR3 extends over 17 amino acids. After removal of 4 bases from V and 1 base from J, the junction contained 10 bases not matched to a gene. Germline lookup yields CDR1 SEHNR and CDR2 FQNEAQ (reference sequence).

This clonotype was found many times. V is TRBV20-1 and J is TRBJ1-5; possibly TRBD1 for D (6 bases). Germline V gene sequence: CDR1 DFQATT, CDR2 SNEGSKA (reference sequence). V lost 5 bases and J 4 bases, leaving 18 bases between the germline ends. The CDR3 has 15 amino acids. Here the CDR3 DNA reads TGCAGTGCTCCCGCCGATCAGGGGTCGAATCAGCCCCAGCATTTT. Translated, it gives CSAPADQGSNQPQHF.

In this sample, this clonotype turned up many times. The chain carries TRBV10-3 and TRBJ2-6; D is perhaps TRBD1 (5 bases). This CDR3 spans 15 amino acids. Germline assignment: CDR1 ENHRY and CDR2 SYGVKD. With 4 bases removed from V and 0 bases from J, the gap between germline ends came to 7 bases. CDR3 amino acids: CAISGQLSGANVLTF. As DNA, the CDR3 is TGTGCCATCAGTGGACAGCTCTCTGGGGCCAACGTCCTGACTTTC.

This clonotype was recorded at least ten times. V usage is TRBV11-3 and J usage is TRBJ2-5; D ambiguous. The CDR3 length is 11 residues. Germline V lookup: CDR1 SGHNT, CDR2 YENEEA. Trimming took off 6 bases at V and 4 bases at J, with 6 bases between the two ends. The CDR3 sequence: CASRNAETQYF. For the CDR3, the DNA is TGTGCCAGCAGGAACGCAGAGACCCAGTACTTC.

This clonotype was recorded at least ten times. V gene TRBV5-1 combines with J gene TRBJ2-5; 11 bases line up with TRBD2. This CDR3 is 15 amino acids long. V was clipped by 0 bases and J by 5 bases; unmatched bases: 3. From germline, CDR1 is SGHRS and CDR2 YFSETQ. The CDR3 is CASSLVASGRETQYF. In nucleotides, the CDR3 is TGCGCCAGCAGCTTGGTGGCTAGCGGGAGGGAGACCCAGTACTTC.

This clonotype has at least ten counts. The gene calls are TRBV7-3 and TRBJ1-2; TRBD1 might be the D (6 bases). This CDR3 contains 13 residues. The ends were cut back, 8 bases at V and 8 bases at J, with 18 bases in the middle. Germline V gene sequence: CDR1 SGHTA, CDR2 FQGTGA. CDR3 bases: TGTGCCAGCGGGGGCAGGGGCGGGGGAGGCTACACCTTC. It translates to CASGGRGGGGYTF.

Many counts were recorded for this clonotype. This sequence joins TRBV12-3 or TRBV12-4 and TRBJ1-5, with TRBD1 matching over 10 bases. The V and J ends lost 6 bases and 1 base, in that order; junction bases with no gene match: 6. The CDR3 sequence is 16 residues long. CDR3 loop: CASRPTGGGSNQPQHF. CDR3 coding DNA: TGTGCCAGCAGACCGACAGGGGGCGGCAGCAATCAGCCCCAGCATTTT.

This chain joins TRBV7-2 and TRBJ1-5; no reliable D call. The germline V gene has CDR1 SGHTA and CDR2 FQGNSA. Trimming stripped 4 bases from V and 7 bases from J, with 17 bases between. The CDR3 length is 15 residues. The DNA of the CDR3 is TGTGCCAGCAGCTCTCCGGCCTCCCAGACACAGCCCCAGCATTTT. Translation gives CASSSPASQTQPQHF.

Worth noting for this clonotype: With a much larger clone just one base away, this may be a read error. The V call is TRBV11-3, the J call TRBJ1-6; the D is unclear. The CDR3 length is 16 residues. CDR1 is SGHNT, CDR2 YENEEA, per germline. This chain's CDR3 is CASSLVGSSYNSPPHF. The CDR3 DNA reads as TGTGCCAGCAGCTTAGTTGGCAGCTCCTATAATTCACCCCCCCACTTT.

This clonotype was counted ten times or more. One end of the junction does not line up with germline, which may come from a read error. The V and J genes are TRBV5-1 and TRBJ2-3; no reliable D call. There are 17 residues in the CDR3. The V gene's germline CDR1 is SGHRS and CDR2 YFSETQ. CDR3 in DNA: TGTGCCAGCAGCTTGGCCGGGTTGGGGAAAGGCACAGATACGCAGTATTTT. Encoded protein: CASSLAGLGKGTDTQYF.

This clonotype was counted a single time. This may come from a read error, since a much larger clone is one base off. The V and J genes are TRBV3-1 and TRBJ1-2; D gene ambiguous. The germline CDR1 and CDR2 sequences are LGHDT and YNNKEL (reference sequence). The CDR3 length is 13 residues. V lost 1 base and J lost 4, with 7 bases in between. CDR3 nucleotides: TGTGCCAGCAGCCAAGGGTCAGCCTATGGCTACACCTTC. As protein: CASSQGSAYGYTF. Full variable domain (rest looked up from reference TRBV3-1 and TRBJ1-2): DTAVSQTPKYLVTQMGNDKSIKCEQNLGHDTMYWYKQDSKKFLKIMFSYNNKELIINETVPNRFSPKSPDKAHLNLHINSLELGDSAVYFCASSQGSAYGYTFGSGTRLTVV.

This clonotype was recorded at least ten times. This chain links TRBV14 with TRBJ2-7, with 7 nucleotides matching TRBD2. Per the germline V gene, CDR1 is SGHDN and CDR2 is FVKESK. The ends lost 0 bases at V and 6 bases at J; junction bases unmatched: 2. This CDR3 spans 13 amino acids. CDR3 coding DNA: TGTGCCAGCAGCCAAGACTGGGAGGGCGAGCAGTACTTC. It encodes CASSQDWEGEQYF. Full variable domain (rest looked up from reference TRBV14 and TRBJ2-7): EAGVTQFPSHSVIEKGQTVTLRCDPISGHDNLYWYRRVMGKEIKFLLHFVKESKQDESGMPNNRFLAERTGGTYSTLKVQPAELEDSGVYFCASSQDWEGEQYFGPGTRLTVT.

This clonotype was observed a few times. The V call is TRBV28, the J call TRBJ1-2, with D possibly being TRBD1 (6 bases). CDR1 and CDR2 from the germline V gene are MDHEN and SYDVKM. This CDR3 spans 13 amino acids. Trimming removed 5 bases from V and 5 bases from J, with 12 bases in between. CDR3 bases: TGTGCCAGCAGTGGGGGCGGATTTTATGGCTACACCTTC. It codes for CASSGGGFYGYTF.

This clonotype was observed at least ten times. This chain uses TRBV6-1 with TRBJ2-7, with TRBD1 matching over 10 bases. This CDR3 region has 15 residues. Germline V gene lookup returns CDR1 MNHNS and CDR2 SASEGT. V shed 5 bases and J 2 bases; nucleotides not matched to a gene: 6. The CDR3 protein is CASSPGTGEPYEQYF. The CDR3 nucleotides read TGTGCCAGCAGTCCCGGGACAGGGGAACCCTACGAGCAGTACTTC.

There are many counts of this clonotype. This chain connects TRBV3-1 to TRBJ2-1, with 7 bases aligning to TRBD2. The V gene end was trimmed by 1 base and the J gene end by 6 bases; junction bases not matched to a gene: 6. Germline assignment: CDR1 LGHDT and CDR2 YNNKEL (reference sequence). The CDR3 sequence is 15 residues long. CDR3 sequence: CASSQVLASGNEQFF. CDR3 sequence (DNA): TGTGCCAGCAGCCAAGTTCTGGCTAGCGGCAATGAGCAGTTCTTC.

This clonotype came up a few times. This rearrangement joins TRBV19 to TRBJ1-1, with D possibly TRBD1 on 6 matching bases. The V and J ends lost 4 bases and 9 bases respectively, with 24 bases between them. The CDR3 contains 16 residues. Germline values: CDR1 LNHDA, CDR2 SQIVND (reference sequence). The CDR3 coding sequence is TGTGCCAGTAGTACCTGGCCCCCGGGGGCCTCGAAGAAAGCTTTCTTT. This translates into CASSTWPPGASKKAFF.

The chain has TRBV6-1 and TRBJ2-1; D might be TRBD2 (7 bases). CDR1 and CDR2 (germline): MNHNS, SASEGT. The V end lost 8 bases, the J end lost 7 bases, and 21 bases lay between the germline ends. The CDR3 spans 15 residues. CDR3 DNA sequence: TGTGCCAGCGCTACGTCGGGGGGCTTAGGGAATGAGCAGTTCTTC. Translation gives CASATSGGLGNEQFF.

The sample holds a few counts of this clonotype. The rearrangement uses TRBV14 and TRBJ2-7; D possibly uses TRBD1 or TRBD2 (5 bases each). Trimming took 7 bases from V and 0 from J, leaving 13 bases between them. Germline loops: CDR1 SGHDN, CDR2 FVKESK. The CDR3 is made up of 14 amino acids. Here the CDR3 reads CASKGDPNSYEQYF. The DNA of the CDR3 is TGTGCCAGCAAAGGGGACCCTAACTCCTACGAGCAGTACTTC.

This chain connects TRBV3-1 to TRBJ2-3, with 7 bases identical to TRBD2. The CDR3 has 17 amino acids. Germline lookup yields CDR1 LGHDT and CDR2 YNNKEL (reference sequence). V shed 8 bases, J shed 3 bases, and the junction held 17 bases outside the gene matches. The chain's CDR3 is CASPARLAAPGTDTQYF. CDR3 DNA: TGTGCCAGCCCCGCCCGCCTAGCGGCCCCGGGAACAGATACGCAGTATTTT.

This clonotype was recorded at least ten times. The genes are TRBV11-3 and TRBJ2-1, with D maybe TRBD2 (6 bases). The CDR3 has 14 amino acids. The V gene's germline CDR1 is SGHNT and CDR2 YENEEA. The V and J ends lost 2 bases and 5 bases respectively, with 10 bases between them. This CDR3 reads CASSLFASDNEQFF. The CDR3 DNA follows: TGTGCCAGCAGCTTATTTGCTAGCGACAATGAGCAGTTCTTC.

This clonotype turned up a few times. This chain uses TRBV12-3 or TRBV12-4 with TRBJ2-5, with TRBD2 matching 8 bases. The CDR3 sequence is 16 residues long. V gave up 1 base and J gave up 1 base; unmatched junction bases: 5. The CDR3 sequence: CASSLEAGVFQETQYF. As DNA, the CDR3 is TGTGCCAGCAGTTTAGAAGCGGGGGTGTTCCAAGAGACCCAGTACTTC.

This clonotype was found many times. The genes are TRBV12-3 or TRBV12-4 and TRBJ2-5; no clear D. This CDR3 is built from 16 residues. V was clipped by 3 bases and J by 1 base, with 15 bases between them. The CDR3 coding sequence is TGTGCCAGCAGTTTTGGCGCTGGCCGGATCCAAGAGACCCAGTACTTC. Its translation: CASSFGAGRIQETQYF.

By share, this clonotype counts as medium-sized. V usage is TRBV3-2 and J usage is TRBJ2-2. TRBV3-2 is termed a pseudogene. The CDR3 sequence is 12 residues long. The CDR3 DNA follows: TGTGCCAGCAGCCAAGTAACCGGGGAGCTGTTTTTT. Residues: CASSQVTGELFF.